This T cell receptor beta chain was recovered during a study of cytomegalovirus exposure and HLA in healthy donors. Study as a whole: Genotyping of roughly 400 donors showed that approximately 83% belonged to the Caucasian-associated ancestry cluster. Points from the study as a whole: The dataset shows that most TCR sequences were rare, while some public TCRs occurred in many donors.

Trimming removed 2 bases from V and 4 bases from J, with 18 bases in between. The CDR3 is 16 amino acids. Germline CDR1 is SGHRS and CDR2 is YFSETQ. About this clone: Its antigen is still unknown.

Primers included in the PCR were 60 Vbeta and 13 Jbeta primers. Method: immunoSEQ multiplex PCR; TCRdb's copy keeps in-frame clones and lacks some. Here the sample spans 100,000 or so clones, approximately 72% being singletons. Sequencing input: PBMCs. This sequence was found in a man in his thirties or forties in good health and CMV-seronegative. The chain has TRBV5-1 and TRBJ1-2; perhaps TRBD1 as D (5 bases). The CDR3 region is CASSFAVAGRSYGYTF. DNA for the CDR3: TGCGCCAGCAGCTTTGCTGTGGCAGGGCGAAGCTATGGCTACACCTTC.